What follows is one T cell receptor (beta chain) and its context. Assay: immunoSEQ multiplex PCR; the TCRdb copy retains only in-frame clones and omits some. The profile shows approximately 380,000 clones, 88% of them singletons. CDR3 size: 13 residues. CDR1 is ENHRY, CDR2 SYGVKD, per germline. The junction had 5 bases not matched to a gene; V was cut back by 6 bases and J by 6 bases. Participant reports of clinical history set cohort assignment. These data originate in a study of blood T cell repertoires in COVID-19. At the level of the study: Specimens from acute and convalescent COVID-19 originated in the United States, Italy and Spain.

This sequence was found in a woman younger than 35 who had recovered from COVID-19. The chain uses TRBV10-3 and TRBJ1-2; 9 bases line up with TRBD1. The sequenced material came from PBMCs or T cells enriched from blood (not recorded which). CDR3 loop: CAIRGQGDNGYTF. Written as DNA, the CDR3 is TGTGCCATCAGGGGACAGGGAGATAATGGCTACACCTTC.